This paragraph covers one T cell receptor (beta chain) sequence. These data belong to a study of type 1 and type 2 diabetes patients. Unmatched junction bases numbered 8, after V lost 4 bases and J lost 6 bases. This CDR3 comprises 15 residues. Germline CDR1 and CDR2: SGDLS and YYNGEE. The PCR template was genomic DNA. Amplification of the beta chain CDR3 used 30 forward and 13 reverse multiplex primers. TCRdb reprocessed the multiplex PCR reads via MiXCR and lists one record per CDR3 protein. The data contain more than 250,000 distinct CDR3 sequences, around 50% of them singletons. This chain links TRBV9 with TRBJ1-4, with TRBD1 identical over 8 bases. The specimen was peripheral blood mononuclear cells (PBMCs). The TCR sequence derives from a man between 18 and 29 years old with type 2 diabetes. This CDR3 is CASSPRDRRDEKLFF. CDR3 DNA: TGTGCCAGCAGCCCGCGGGACAGGCGGGATGAAAAACTGTTTTTT.